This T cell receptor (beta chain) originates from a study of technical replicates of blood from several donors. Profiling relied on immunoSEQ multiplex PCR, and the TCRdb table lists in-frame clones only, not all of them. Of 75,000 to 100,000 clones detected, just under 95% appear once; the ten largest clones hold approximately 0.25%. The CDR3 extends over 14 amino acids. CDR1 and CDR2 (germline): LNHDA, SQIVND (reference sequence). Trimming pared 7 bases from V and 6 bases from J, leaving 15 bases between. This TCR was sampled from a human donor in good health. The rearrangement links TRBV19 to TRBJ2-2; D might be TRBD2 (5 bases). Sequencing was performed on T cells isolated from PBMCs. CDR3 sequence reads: CASKPGEAAGELFF. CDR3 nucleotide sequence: TGTGCCAGTAAGCCGGGCGAAGCGGCCGGGGAGCTGTTTTTT.